The 28 T cell receptor beta chains below were found in one sample sequenced in a study of resident and recirculating memory T cells in vitiligo (dated by TCRdb to 2017 to 2018). The method behind the library was the immunoSEQ multiplex PCR assay. As stored in TCRdb, this immuneACCESS dataset retains in-frame rearrangements with V and J assigned. A fraction of the clones does not appear; measured against another copy, unresolved V genes explain less than half of the discrepancy, and the remainder lacks a known reason. The table for this sample lists 75,000 to 85,000 clones; about 91% of them were counted only once. The ten largest clones add up to about 5.5% of the sample. The sample consisted of blood. These receptors were obtained from a male donor with vitiligo.

The V gene is TRBV4-1, the J gene TRBJ1-1; possible D gene TRBD1, 5 bases. The CDR3 is 14 amino acids. The V end lost 4 bases, the J end lost 1 base, and 10 bases lay between the germline ends. Germline V gene lookup returns CDR1 MGHRA and CDR2 YSYEKL. The DNA of the CDR3 is TGCGCCAGCAGCCCGGGACTCCAGAACACTGAAGCTTTCTTT. It translates to CASSPGLQNTEAFF.

The chain carries TRBV30 and TRBJ2-7; TRBD1 aligns across 8 bases. Germline assignment: CDR1 GTSNPN and CDR2 SVGIG (reference sequence). This CDR3 spans 14 amino acids. The J segment lost 3 bases and the V segment lost 0 bases, leaving 4 bases of the junction unmatched. In DNA form, the CDR3 reads TGTGCCTGGAGTGTGGCAACAGGGGGCTACGAGCAGTACTTC. Encoded protein: CAWSVATGGYEQYF.

The chain is built from TRBV7-6 and TRBJ1-1, with D possibly matching TRBD1 (6 bases). The germline V and J ends were trimmed by 1 base and 3 bases, with 9 bases remaining between them. Per the germline V gene, CDR1 is SGHVS and CDR2 is FNYEAQ. The CDR3 runs to 14 residues. CDR3 nucleotide sequence: TGTGCCAGCAGCTTAGGGCAGGGGTACACTGAAGCTTTCTTT. Its translation is CASSLGQGYTEAFF.

The rearrangement links TRBV7-3 to TRBJ2-3; D is perhaps TRBD2 (8 bases). V was shortened by 1 base and J by 3 bases, with 26 bases between the two germline ends. Germline values: CDR1 SGHTA, CDR2 FQGTGA. CDR3 length: 20 residues. The CDR3 sequence is CASSLRSRGTRSGKTDTQYF. The DNA for the CDR3 is TGTGCCAGCAGCTTAAGGTCCAGGGGGACCCGTAGCGGGAAAACAGATACGCAGTATTTT.

This clone has a single count. The chain employs TRBV5-6 and TRBJ1-1; D unresolved. Germline CDR1 reads SGHDT; CDR2 reads YYEEEE. CDR3 size: 13 residues. The V end lost 0 bases, the J end lost 4 bases, and 7 bases lay between the germline ends. CDR3 sequence (DNA): TGTGCCAGCAGCTTGGACGGGATCACTGAAGCTTTCTTT. It yields the protein CASSLDGITEAFF.

V and J are TRBV9 and TRBJ1-5, with D possibly being TRBD1 (5 bases). Between the trimmed V and J ends, which lost 0 bases and 3 bases, there was a span of 10 bases. Germline loops: CDR1 SGDLS, CDR2 YYNGEE. This CDR3 comprises 15 residues. The CDR3 loop is CASSVGRQLNQPQHF. CDR3 DNA sequence: TGTGCCAGCAGCGTAGGGCGACAGCTCAATCAGCCCCAGCATTTT.

The chain has TRBV6-5 and TRBJ2-1; 11 positions agree with TRBD2. The CDR3 totals 16 residues. Losses at the gene ends were 4 bases for V and 4 bases for J; bases not matched to a gene: 6. The germline V gene has CDR1 MNHEY and CDR2 SVGAGI. DNA of the CDR3: TGTGCCAGCAGTTCCCGGGGACTAGCGGCTTACAATGAGCAGTTCTTC. Translation: CASSSRGLAAYNEQFF.

The V call is TRBV29-1, the J call TRBJ1-2, with 7 bases matching TRBD1. Germline V CDR1 and CDR2: SQVTM, ANQGSEA. This CDR3 has 14 amino acids. V dropped 7 bases and J dropped 5; count of bases not matched to a gene: 13. Here the CDR3 reads CSDSNRGPGYGYTF. The CDR3 DNA sequence: TGCAGCGATTCTAACAGGGGTCCGGGGTATGGCTACACCTTC.

The chain links TRBV5-1 to TRBJ2-7, with 10 positions matching TRBD1. The CDR3 length is 15 residues. V was clipped by 4 bases and J by 2 bases; unmatched bases: 6. CDR1 is SGHRS and CDR2 is YFSETQ in the germline V gene. CDR3 DNA: TGCGCCAGCAGCACCCGACAGGGGGCCACCTACGAGCAGTACTTC. Translated: CASSTRQGATYEQYF.

The chain has TRBV5-1 and TRBJ2-5; D may be TRBD2 (6 bases). The CDR3 is 14 amino acids. Trimming took off 4 bases at V and 5 bases at J, with 15 bases between the two ends. The germline V gene has CDR1 SGHRS and CDR2 YFSETQ. The CDR3 DNA reads TGCGCCAGCAGCAAGGACACGGAGGGGGAGACCCAGTACTTC. Translated: CASSKDTEGETQYF.

V gene TRBV9 combines with J gene TRBJ2-1, with TRBD1 as a possible D gene (5 bases). Germline V lookup: CDR1 SGDLS, CDR2 YYNGEE. The CDR3 runs to 15 residues. V lost 2 bases to trimming and J lost 0 bases, with 9 bases between them. The CDR3 DNA is TGTGCCAGCAGCGTGGGGCCCCTCTCCTACAATGAGCAGTTCTTC. It is translated as CASSVGPLSYNEQFF. The full variable domain, in which reference TRBV9 and TRBJ2-1 provide the parts outside the CDR3, is DSGVTQTPKHLITATGQRVTLRCSPRSGDLSVYWYQQSLDQGLQFLIQYYNGEERAKGNILERFSAQQFPDLHSELNLSSLELGDSALYFCASSVGPLSYNEQFFGPGTRLTVL.

V gene TRBV15 combines with J gene TRBJ2-3; D unclear. The V gene lost 0 bases and the J gene lost 4 bases, with 5 bases spanning the gap. The germline V gene has CDR1 LNHNV and CDR2 YYDKDF (reference sequence). The CDR3 covers 13 residues. The CDR3 is CATSRDLPDTQYF. The DNA of the CDR3 is TGTGCCACCAGCAGAGACCTCCCAGATACGCAGTATTTT. The full variable domain, completed using reference TRBV15 and TRBJ2-3, is DAMVIQNPRYQVTQFGKPVTLSCSQTLNHNVMYWYQQKSSQAPKLLFHYYDKDFNNEADTPDNFQSRRPNTSFCFLDIRSPGLGDTAMYLCATSRDLPDTQYFGPGTRLTVL.

CDR3 coding DNA: TGTGCCAGCAGCAAAGCCGAGTTACGAGGGAAGATGGGTTACGAGCAGTACTTC. This translates into CASSKAELRGKMGYEQYF. The chain links TRBV21-1 to TRBJ2-7; TRBD2 was called by the table and not checked on the DNA. TRBV21-1 is reported as a pseudogene. The CDR3 totals 18 residues.

The V call is TRBV2, the J call TRBJ2-3, with 12 bases that match TRBD2. This CDR3 is built from 18 residues. Germline V gives CDR1 SNHLY, CDR2 FYNNEI. The V segment lost 2 bases and the J segment 3 bases; nucleotides outside the gene matches: 9. The CDR3 DNA reads TGTGCCAGCAGTGAACACCTAGCGGGAGGGGGGGTTACAGATACGCAGTATTTT. Translated, it gives CASSEHLAGGGVTDTQYF.

CDR3 in amino acids: CASSPTGSQGYTF. The CDR3 DNA reads TGTGCCAGCAGCCCGACAGGGTCTCAGGGCTACACCTTC. The chain uses TRBV9 and TRBJ1-2; TRBD1 matches 7 bases. The CDR3 has 13 amino acids. The ends lost 4 bases at V and 8 bases at J; junction bases unmatched: 8. Germline V CDR1 and CDR2: SGDLS, YYNGEE.

The chain employs TRBV19 and TRBJ2-7; 11 positions match TRBD1. The CDR3 is 15 amino acids. Per the germline V gene, CDR1 is LNHDA and CDR2 is SQIVND (reference sequence). Trimming at V came to 8 bases and at J to 3 bases, leaving 9 bases not matched to a gene. The CDR3 nucleotides read TGTGCCAGTTCACCAGGGACAGGGGGAGGCTACGAGCAGTACTTC. Its translation is CASSPGTGGGYEQYF.

The chain uses TRBV7-9 and TRBJ2-7; possibly TRBD2 for D (5 bases). This CDR3 has 18 amino acids. The V end was cut by 5 bases, the J end by 6 bases, with 29 bases between. CDR1 and CDR2 from the germline V gene are SEHNR and FQNEAQ (reference sequence). The CDR3 DNA is TGTGCCAGCAGCGCCTCGCTAACGACCAGGACGGGGTCCCGCGAGCAGTACTTC. It specifies CASSASLTTRTGSREQYF.

The chain uses TRBV2 and TRBJ2-7; 8 bases are a match to TRBD1. V shed 4 bases and J 5 bases; nucleotides not matched to a gene: 1. The germline CDR1 and CDR2 sequences are SNHLY and FYNNEI. The CDR3 contains 12 residues. The CDR3: CASSVTGDEQYF. The CDR3 DNA reads as TGTGCCAGCAGTGTGACAGGGGACGAGCAGTACTTC.

The genes are TRBV28 and TRBJ2-1, with 13 bases matching TRBD2. The CDR3 length is 16 residues. After removal of 4 bases from V and 10 bases from J, the junction contained 10 bases not matched to a gene. Looked up from germline, CDR1 is MDHEN and CDR2 is SYDVKM. As DNA, the CDR3 is TGTGCCAGCAGTTCCCCTCCCGGGACTAGCGGGGACGAGCAGTTCTTC. Amino acids: CASSSPPGTSGDEQFF.

This clone was counted between two and nine times. The sample holds other DNA sequences that translate to the same CDR3. The chain has TRBV7-9 and TRBJ1-2, with 10 bases aligning to TRBD1. The CDR3 is 14 residues long. Trimming at V came to 5 bases and at J to 2 bases, leaving 2 bases not matched to a gene. Looked up from germline, CDR1 is SEHNR and CDR2 is FQNEAQ (reference sequence). The CDR3 bases are TGTGCCAGCAGCCCGGGACAGGGGAACTATGGCTACACCTTC. Its translation: CASSPGQGNYGYTF. The complete variable domain, with remaining parts taken from reference TRBV7-9 and TRBJ1-2, reads DTGVSQNPRHKITKRGQNVTFRCDPISEHNRLYWYRQTLGQGPEFLTYFQNEAQLEKSRLLSDRFSAERPKGSFSTLEIQRTEQGDSAMYLCASSPGQGNYGYTFGSGTRLTVV.

The chain recombines TRBV19 with TRBJ2-1; D uncertain. The germline gives CDR1 LNHDA, CDR2 SQIVND (reference sequence). Trimming pared 3 bases from V and 5 bases from J, leaving 5 bases between. This CDR3 region has 12 residues. The DNA for the CDR3 is TGTGCCAGTAGTATTGGAGACAATGAGCAGTTCTTC. Its translation: CASSIGDNEQFF.

The chain joins TRBV29-1 to TRBJ2-1; D is unclear. The V end lost 6 bases, the J end lost 6 bases, and 21 bases lay between the germline ends. The CDR3 has 15 amino acids. Germline CDR1 is SQVTM and CDR2 is ANQGSEA. The CDR3 sequence: CSVAGVVRHSNEQFF. The CDR3 nucleotides are TGCAGCGTAGCTGGAGTAGTTCGGCATAGCAATGAGCAGTTCTTC.

The V and J genes are TRBV7-2 and TRBJ1-4; tentative D call: TRBD1 (6 bases). Trimming took off 5 bases at V and 0 bases at J, with 10 bases between the two ends. The CDR3 has 15 residues. The germline CDR1 and CDR2 sequences are SGHTA and FQGNSA. In DNA, the CDR3 is TGTGCCAGCAGCCCCGGACAGACAACTAATGAAAAACTGTTTTTT. This codes for CASSPGQTTNEKLFF.

The rearrangement links TRBV15 to TRBJ1-1; 8 nucleotides agree with TRBD1. Germline V gives CDR1 LNHNV, CDR2 YYDKDF (reference sequence). J lost 5 bases, V lost 1 base, and 6 bases had no gene match. The CDR3 loop spans 15 amino acids. Here the CDR3 reads CATSRGRGLRTEAFF. The CDR3 nucleotides are TGTGCCACCAGCAGAGGCAGGGGGCTGAGAACTGAAGCTTTCTTT.

V is TRBV28 and J is TRBJ1-5, with D perhaps TRBD1 (6 bases). The CDR3 has 14 residues. Germline values: CDR1 MDHEN, CDR2 SYDVKM. Trimming cost V 7 bases and J 6 bases, with 16 bases left between them. CDR3 residues: CASNPVGGRQPQHF. The CDR3 DNA reads as TGTGCCAGCAACCCCGTCGGGGGGCGTCAGCCCCAGCATTTT.

The chain carries TRBV5-6 and TRBJ2-3; weak D call: TRBD2 (6 bases). Germline V gene sequence: CDR1 SGHDT, CDR2 YYEEEE. V was pared by 7 bases and J by 6 bases, with 21 bases between. The CDR3 has 15 amino acids. The CDR3 sequence: CASLMGTGLVDTQYF. Here the CDR3 DNA reads TGTGCCAGCCTAATGGGGACGGGACTTGTTGATACGCAGTATTTT.

The rearrangement uses TRBV7-9 and TRBJ1-2; a weak D match, TRBD1 (5 bases). Trimming removed 6 bases from V and 4 bases from J, with 18 bases in between. The CDR3 consists of 15 residues. Germline values: CDR1 SEHNR, CDR2 FQNEAQ (reference sequence). CDR3 amino acids: CASRPGRGSRYGYTF. The CDR3 nucleotides read TGTGCCAGCAGGCCGGGCCGGGGGTCTCGCTATGGCTACACCTTC.

This chain uses TRBV28 with TRBJ1-2; TRBD1 matches at 11 bases. The CDR3 is made up of 15 amino acids. Germline assignment: CDR1 MDHEN and CDR2 SYDVKM. Trimming cost V 6 bases and J 5 bases; bases outside gene matches: 8. CDR3 bases: TGTGCCAGCAGCCAGCCGGGACAGGGGGTGTATGGCTACACCTTC. This encodes CASSQPGQGVYGYTF.